This is a list of T cell receptor beta chains from one sample in a study of T cells in localized non-small cell lung cancer. Generated by immunoSEQ multiplex PCR, the TCRdb table keeps only in-frame clones and is missing some. The sample has around 130,000 clones, roughly nine tenths seen once. Sequences were derived from peripheral blood, sampled before any cancer treatment. The source of these receptors is a female donor older than 55 with stage I lung adenocarcinoma. The CDR3 runs from the conserved cysteine through the conserved F or W. The order of the fields is CDR3 length, V gene, clone size, J gene, D gene, CDR3 protein, CDR3 DNA. The D gene is left open where the match is weak. Size values are once, few and many counts, or a class for expanded clones, and some rows have none.

cdr3_length: 16; v_call: TRBV15; clone_size: -; j_call: TRBJ2-1; d_call: TRBD2; cdr3_aa: CATSRDLAGGMNEQFF; cdr3_nt: TGTGCCACCAGCAGAGATCTAGCGGGAGGGATGAATGAGCAGTTCTTC
cdr3_length: 15; v_call: TRBV7-7; clone_size: once; j_call: TRBJ2-7; d_call: TRBD2; cdr3_aa: CASSPLGAGAHEQYF; cdr3_nt: TGTGCCAGCAGCCCCCTAGGAGCGGGAGCCCACGAGCAGTACTTC
cdr3_length: 15; v_call: TRBV7-9; clone_size: -; j_call: TRBJ2-7; d_call: TRBD2; cdr3_aa: CASSLGAGKTYEQYF; cdr3_nt: TGTGCCAGCAGCTTAGGAGCGGGGAAGACCTACGAGCAGTACTTC
cdr3_length: 12; v_call: TRBV28; clone_size: once; j_call: TRBJ1-2; d_call: -; cdr3_aa: CASSFVKHGYTF; cdr3_nt: TGTGCCAGCAGTTTCGTAAAGCATGGCTACACCTTC
cdr3_length: 12; v_call: TRBV5-4; clone_size: -; j_call: TRBJ2-5; d_call: -; cdr3_aa: CASSLLQETQYF; cdr3_nt: TGTGCCAGCAGCTTACTCCAAGAGACCCAGTACTTC
cdr3_length: 13; v_call: TRBV5-1; clone_size: -; j_call: TRBJ2-7; d_call: -; cdr3_aa: CASCRWYGDEQYF; cdr3_nt: TGCGCCAGCTGTAGATGGTACGGGGACGAGCAGTACTTC
cdr3_length: 15; v_call: TRBV4-1; clone_size: -; j_call: TRBJ2-7; d_call: -; cdr3_aa: CASREGEASSYEQYF; cdr3_nt: TGCGCCAGCAGAGAGGGGGAAGCAAGCTCCTACGAGCAGTACTTC
cdr3_length: 14; v_call: TRBV6-5; clone_size: once; j_call: TRBJ1-6; d_call: -; cdr3_aa: CASSYSSNNSPLHF; cdr3_nt: TGTGCCAGCAGTTACTCTTCAAATAATTCACCCCTCCACTTT
cdr3_length: 14; v_call: TRBV30; clone_size: once; j_call: TRBJ2-3; d_call: -; cdr3_aa: CAWSVPGTDDTQYF; cdr3_nt: TGTGCCTGGAGTGTCCCCGGGACTGACGATACGCAGTATTTT
cdr3_length: 12; v_call: TRBV11-3; clone_size: -; j_call: TRBJ2-3; d_call: -; cdr3_aa: CASSPNTDTQYF; cdr3_nt: TGTGCCAGCAGCCCTAACACAGATACGCAGTATTTT
cdr3_length: 16; v_call: TRBV6-5; clone_size: -; j_call: TRBJ1-4; d_call: TRBD1; cdr3_aa: CASSYSGTGGNWELFF; cdr3_nt: TGTGCCAGCAGTTACTCTGGGACAGGGGGTAATTGGGAACTGTTTTTT
cdr3_length: 14; v_call: TRBV6-1; clone_size: -; j_call: TRBJ2-7; d_call: -; cdr3_aa: CASSGSGMSYEQYF; cdr3_nt: TGTGCCAGCAGCGGATCAGGTATGTCCTACGAGCAGTACTTC
cdr3_length: 15; v_call: TRBV6-1; clone_size: few; j_call: TRBJ2-3; d_call: TRBD2; cdr3_aa: CASRPGRAGPDTQYF; cdr3_nt: TGTGCCAGCCGTCCCGGGAGGGCCGGTCCAGATACGCAGTATTTT
cdr3_length: 13; v_call: TRBV5-1; clone_size: -; j_call: TRBJ1-4; d_call: -; cdr3_aa: CASTDSRNEKLFF; cdr3_nt: TGCGCCAGCACGGACAGCCGTAATGAAAAACTGTTTTTT
cdr3_length: 16; v_call: TRBV7-3; clone_size: -; j_call: TRBJ2-7; d_call: -; cdr3_aa: CASSPGDAISPYEQYF; cdr3_nt: TGTGCCAGCAGCCCCGGGGACGCAATCTCCCCCTACGAGCAGTACTTC
cdr3_length: 16; v_call: TRBV7-2; clone_size: -; j_call: TRBJ2-1; d_call: -; cdr3_aa: CASSLVGSLRPNEQFF; cdr3_nt: TGTGCCAGCAGCTTAGTCGGCAGCCTGCGCCCAAATGAGCAGTTCTTC
cdr3_length: 13; v_call: TRBV11-3; clone_size: -; j_call: TRBJ2-3; d_call: TRBD1; cdr3_aa: CASSRRGRNTQYF; cdr3_nt: TGTGCCAGCAGCCGCAGGGGGCGAAATACGCAGTATTTT
cdr3_length: 17; v_call: TRBV7-6; clone_size: -; j_call: TRBJ2-1; d_call: TRBD2; cdr3_aa: CASSLASGREPTYEQFF; cdr3_nt: TGTGCCAGCAGCTTAGCTAGCGGGAGGGAACCTACATATGAGCAGTTCTTC
cdr3_length: 15; v_call: TRBV5-4; clone_size: -; j_call: TRBJ2-1; d_call: -; cdr3_aa: CASSLLTGSYNEQFF; cdr3_nt: TGTGCCAGCAGCTTATTGACAGGATCCTACAATGAGCAGTTCTTC
cdr3_length: 18; v_call: TRBV29-1; clone_size: -; j_call: TRBJ2-6; d_call: TRBD1; cdr3_aa: CSVEARDRGGTGANVLTF; cdr3_nt: TGCAGCGTTGAAGCCAGAGACAGGGGCGGCACTGGGGCCAACGTCCTGACTTTC
cdr3_length: 13; v_call: TRBV7-9; clone_size: few; j_call: TRBJ2-1; d_call: TRBD2; cdr3_aa: CASSLTSGREQFF; cdr3_nt: TGTGCCAGCAGCTTGACTAGCGGGAGGGAGCAGTTCTTC
cdr3_length: 12; v_call: TRBV19; clone_size: once; j_call: TRBJ2-1; d_call: -; cdr3_aa: CASSTSGNEQFF; cdr3_nt: TGTGCCAGTAGTACTTCTGGGAATGAGCAGTTCTTC
cdr3_length: 16; v_call: TRBV2; clone_size: -; j_call: TRBJ1-2; d_call: -; cdr3_aa: CASTNDAGPTNYGYTF; cdr3_nt: TGTGCCAGCACCAACGATGCGGGGCCGACCAACTATGGCTACACCTTC
cdr3_length: 15; v_call: TRBV28; clone_size: -; j_call: TRBJ2-7; d_call: TRBD1; cdr3_aa: CASRTGTANLYEQYF; cdr3_nt: TGTGCCAGCAGAACGGGGACAGCGAACTTGTACGAGCAGTACTTC
cdr3_length: 14; v_call: TRBV5-1; clone_size: -; j_call: TRBJ2-1; d_call: TRBD1; cdr3_aa: CASSPGQGLNEQFF; cdr3_nt: TGCGCCAGCAGCCCGGGACAGGGGTTAAATGAGCAGTTCTTC